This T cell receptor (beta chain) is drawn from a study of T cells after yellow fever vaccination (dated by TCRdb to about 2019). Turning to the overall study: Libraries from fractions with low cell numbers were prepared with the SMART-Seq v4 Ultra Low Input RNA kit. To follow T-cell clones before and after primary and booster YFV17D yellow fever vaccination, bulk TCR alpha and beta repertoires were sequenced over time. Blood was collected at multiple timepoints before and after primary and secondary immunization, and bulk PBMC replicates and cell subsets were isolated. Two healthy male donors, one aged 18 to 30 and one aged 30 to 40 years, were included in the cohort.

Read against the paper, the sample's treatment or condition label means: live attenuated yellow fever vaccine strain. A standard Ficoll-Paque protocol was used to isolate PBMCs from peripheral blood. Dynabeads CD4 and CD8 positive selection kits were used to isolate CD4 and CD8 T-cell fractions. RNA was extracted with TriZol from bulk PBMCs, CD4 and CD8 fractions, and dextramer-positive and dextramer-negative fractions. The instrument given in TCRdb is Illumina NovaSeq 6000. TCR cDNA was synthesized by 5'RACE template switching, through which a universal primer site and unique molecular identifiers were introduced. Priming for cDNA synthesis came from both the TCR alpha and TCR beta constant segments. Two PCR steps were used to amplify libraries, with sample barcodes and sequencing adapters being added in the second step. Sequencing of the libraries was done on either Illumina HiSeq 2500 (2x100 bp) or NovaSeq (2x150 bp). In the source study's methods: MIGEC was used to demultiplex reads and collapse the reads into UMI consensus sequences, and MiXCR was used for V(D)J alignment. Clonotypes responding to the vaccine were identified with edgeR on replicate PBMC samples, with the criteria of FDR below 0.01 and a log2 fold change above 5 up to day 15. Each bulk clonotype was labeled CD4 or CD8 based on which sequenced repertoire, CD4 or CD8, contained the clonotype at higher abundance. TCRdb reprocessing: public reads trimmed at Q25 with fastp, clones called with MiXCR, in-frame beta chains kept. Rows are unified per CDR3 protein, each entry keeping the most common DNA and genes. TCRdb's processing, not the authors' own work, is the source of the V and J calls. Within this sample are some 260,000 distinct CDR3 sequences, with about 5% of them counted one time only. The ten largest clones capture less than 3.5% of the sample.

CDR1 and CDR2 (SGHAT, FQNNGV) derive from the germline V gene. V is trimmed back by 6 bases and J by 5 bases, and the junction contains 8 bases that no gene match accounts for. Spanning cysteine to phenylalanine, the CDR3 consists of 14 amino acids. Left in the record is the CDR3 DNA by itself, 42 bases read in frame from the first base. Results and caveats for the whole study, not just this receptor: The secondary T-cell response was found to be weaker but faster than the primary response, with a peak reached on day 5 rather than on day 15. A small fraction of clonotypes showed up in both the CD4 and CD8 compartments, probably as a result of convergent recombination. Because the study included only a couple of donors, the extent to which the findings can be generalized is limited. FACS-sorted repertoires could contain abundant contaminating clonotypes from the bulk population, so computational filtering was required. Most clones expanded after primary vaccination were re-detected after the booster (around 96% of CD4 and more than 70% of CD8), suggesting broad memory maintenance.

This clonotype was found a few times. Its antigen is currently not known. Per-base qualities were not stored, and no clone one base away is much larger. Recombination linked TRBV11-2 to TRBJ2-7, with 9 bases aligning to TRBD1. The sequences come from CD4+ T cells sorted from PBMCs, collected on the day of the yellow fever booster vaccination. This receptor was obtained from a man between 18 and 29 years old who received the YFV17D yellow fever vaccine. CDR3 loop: CASRLGQGSNEQYF. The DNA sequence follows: TGTGCCAGCAGACTTGGACAGGGGAGCAACGAGCAGTACTTC.